Listed below are T cell receptor beta chains from one sample, sequenced in a study of shared clonotypes between healthy human individuals. Method: immunoSEQ multiplex PCR; TCRdb's copy keeps in-frame clones and lacks some. The table records 550,000 to 750,000 clones, about 95% of them present only once. The material sequenced was naive CD8+ T cells sorted from blood. The source is a woman aged 30 to 39 in good health. The CDR3 runs from the conserved cysteine through the conserved F or W. The D gene is left open where the match is weak. Size values are once, few and many counts, or a class for expanded clones, and some rows have none.

TRBV27,-,TRBJ2-7,-,TGTGCCAGCAGTCCCCAACCCGGCGCCTACGAGCAGTACTTC,CASSPQPGAYEQYF
TRBV11-2,-,TRBJ1-3,-,TGTGCCAGCAGCTTAGCCCGGGGGCTTCATGGAAACACCATATATTTT,CASSLARGLHGNTIYF
TRBV5-1,TRBD1,TRBJ1-3,-,TGCGCCAGCAGCTTGGAGGGGGCGGACGCTGAAGGAAACACCATATATTTT,CASSLEGADAEGNTIYF
TRBV19,TRBD1,TRBJ1-1,-,TGTGCCAGTAGTATCCCCCGGGACAGGGGCCCCTTAGACACTGAAGCTTTCTTT,CASSIPRDRGPLDTEAFF
TRBV18,TRBD2,TRBJ2-7,-,TGTGCCAGCTCGCACCTAGCGGGGAGTTCCTACGAGCAGTACTTC,CASSHLAGSSYEQYF
TRBV6-1,TRBD1,TRBJ1-1,-,TGTGCCAGCAGCCCCTGGGACAGGGGTACAGGAGCTTTCTTT,CASSPWDRGTGAFF
TRBV28,-,TRBJ2-7,-,TGTGCCAGCAGTACGACAGTTGGGAGGTACGAGCAGTACTTC,CASSTTVGRYEQYF
TRBV6-1,TRBD1,TRBJ2-3,-,TGTGCCAGCAGTGATTGGGACAGGGATGCAGATACGCAGTATTTT,CASSDWDRDADTQYF
TRBV29-1,TRBD2,TRBJ2-7,-,TGCAGCGTTGATTACGGGACTAGCGGGAATAACGAGCAGTACTTC,CSVDYGTSGNNEQYF
TRBV7-8,-,TRBJ1-5,-,TGTGCCAGCACCCACGATTACAATCAGCCCCAGCATTTT,CASTHDYNQPQHF
TRBV5-6,TRBD2,TRBJ2-2,-,TGTGCCAGCAGCTTGCTAGCGGGAGACGACACCGGGGAGCTGTTTTTT,CASSLLAGDDTGELFF
TRBV20-1,-,TRBJ1-1,few,TGCAGTGCTAGTCTTAACACTGAAGCTTTCTTT,CSASLNTEAFF
TRBV30,-,TRBJ1-4,-,TGTGCCTGGGGCGGCGACAGTGCCTGGGAGGAAAAACTGTTTTTT,CAWGGDSAWEEKLFF
TRBV4-2,-,TRBJ1-2,-,TGTGCCAGCAGCCAAGATCCCAGGGGACACAACTATGGCTACACCTTC,CASSQDPRGHNYGYTF
TRBV5-4,TRBD2,TRBJ2-7,-,TGTGCCAGCAGGGCCATGACTAGCCAAACCTACGAGCAGTACTTC,CASRAMTSQTYEQYF
TRBV28,TRBD1,TRBJ2-3,-,TGTGCCAGCAGTCCCTCGGACAGGGTGGAAGATACGCAGTATTTT,CASSPSDRVEDTQYF